The rows below give T cell receptor beta chains drawn from one sample of a study of neoadjuvant anti-PD-1 for oral cavity cancer. Sequenced by immunoSEQ multiplex PCR; TCRdb stores in-frame clones only, minus some. The table has 25,000 to 40,000 clones, almost 80% seen once. The material was PBMCs, obtained after nivolumab (anti-PD-1) treatment. Every receptor here comes from a person aged 35 to 85 with oral cavity squamous cell carcinoma. Both conserved end residues are part of each CDR3. Fields, in order: D gene, clone size, J gene, V gene, CDR3 protein, CDR3 DNA. The D gene is left open where the match is weak. Part of the rows lack a size; the others show once, few, many or a class for expanded clones.

>TRBD1|-|TRBJ1-1|TRBV7-2
CASSLVGTGGMNTEAFF
TGTGCCAGCAGCTTAGTGGGGACAGGGGGCATGAACACTGAAGCTTTCTTT
>-|once|TRBJ1-3|TRBV19
CASSIGLRQINSGNTIYF
TGTGCCAGTAGTATCGGCCTGAGACAAATAAACTCTGGAAACACCATATATTTT
>TRBD1|-|TRBJ2-7|TRBV27
CASSLWYGLGQVNEQYF
TGTGCCAGCAGTTTATGGTATGGTTTAGGACAGGTGAACGAGCAGTACTTC
>-|-|TRBJ2-3|TRBV7-6
CASSLGGGADTQYF
TGTGCCAGCAGCTTAGGGGGTGGGGCAGATACGCAGTATTTT
>-|-|TRBJ1-2|TRBV25-1
CASRGEGVIGYTF
TGTGCCAGCAGGGGTGAGGGGGTAATCGGCTACACCTTC
>TRBD1|-|TRBJ1-2|TRBV11-1
CASSTGQEGIYGYTF
TGTGCCAGCAGCACGGGACAGGAGGGGATCTATGGCTACACCTTC
>TRBD1|-|TRBJ2-3|TRBV19
CASSIGTGPDTQYF
TGTGCCAGTAGTATAGGGACAGGGCCAGATACGCAGTATTTT
>-|once|TRBJ1-1|TRBV14
CASSQVTMGGGEAFF
TGTGCCAGCAGCCAAGTCACAATGGGTGGAGGTGAAGCTTTCTTT
>-|-|TRBJ2-5|TRBV7-9
CASSSETTQYF
TGTGCCAGCAGCTCAGAGACTACCCAGTACTTC
>TRBD1|-|TRBJ2-7|TRBV10-2
CASSILGQTGEQYF
TGCGCCAGCAGCATACTGGGACAGACGGGCGAGCAGTACTTC
>-|-|TRBJ1-1|TRBV11-2
CASSFQGMQNTEAFF
TGTGCCAGCAGCTTTCAGGGGATGCAGAACACTGAAGCTTTCTTT
>-|-|TRBJ2-5|TRBV7-2
CASSLVPKGPQETQYF
TGTGCCAGCAGCTTAGTCCCAAAAGGCCCTCAAGAGACCCAGTACTTC
>-|-|TRBJ1-4|TRBV10-2
CASSEMQPATNEKLFF
TGCGCCAGCAGTGAGATGCAGCCTGCAACTAATGAAAAACTGTTTTTT
>-|-|TRBJ1-2|TRBV6-1
CASSEFRSGWGYTF
TGTGCCAGCAGTGAATTTAGGAGCGGGTGGGGCTACACCTTC
>-|few|TRBJ1-1|TRBV11-2
CASSLDDRNTEAFF
TGTGCCAGCAGCTTAGACGACAGGAACACTGAAGCTTTCTTT
>-|few|TRBJ1-4|TRBV2
CASTGRGNEKLFF
TGTGCCAGCACCGGCAGGGGAAATGAAAAACTGTTTTTT
>-|medium-sized|TRBJ2-7|TRBV2
CASQEGFTYEQYF
TGTGCCAGCCAGGAAGGGTTTACCTACGAGCAGTACTTC
>TRBD1|once|TRBJ2-7|TRBV4-1
CASSPYRDRESSEQYF
TGCGCCAGCAGCCCATACCGGGACAGGGAGTCTTCCGAGCAGTACTTC
>-|-|TRBJ1-2|TRBV18
CASSQTKLNYGYTF
TGTGCCAGCTCCCAGACAAAACTTAACTATGGCTACACCTTC
>TRBD1|-|TRBJ2-3|TRBV10-1
CASSEFVLSWTGGEDTQYF
TGCGCCAGCAGTGAGTTCGTTCTTAGTTGGACAGGTGGAGAAGATACGCAGTATTTT
>-|-|TRBJ2-3|TRBV19
CASSIGGPGTDTQYF
TGTGCCAGTAGTATTGGGGGGCCCGGCACAGATACGCAGTATTTT
>TRBD1|-|TRBJ1-1|TRBV5-4
CASSPGDRGRIEAFF
TGTGCCAGCAGCCCTGGGGACAGGGGGCGAATTGAAGCTTTCTTT
>-|-|TRBJ1-6|TRBV5-1
CASSFDSLTFPLHF
TGCGCCAGCAGCTTCGACAGCTTGACTTTTCCCCTCCACTTT
>TRBD1|-|TRBJ2-7|TRBV10-1
CASSERPRDRANF
TGCGCCAGCAGTGAGCGGCCTAGGGACAGGGCGAACTTC
>TRBD1|-|TRBJ1-6|TRBV19
CASSVQGDSSPLHF
TGTGCCAGTAGTGTGCAGGGGGATAGTTCACCCCTCCACTTT
>-|-|TRBJ1-5|TRBV28
CASSLSQGDYSNQPQHF
TGTGCCAGCAGTTTATCTCAGGGAGACTATAGCAATCAGCCCCAGCATTTT
>-|-|TRBJ1-2|TRBV6-5
CASSYSLQYVNYGYTF
TGTGCCAGCAGTTACTCGTTGCAGTACGTTAACTATGGCTACACCTTC